This entry features one TCR beta chain sequence. The data originate from a study of blood T cell repertoires in COVID-19. The junction had 6 bases not matched to a gene; V was cut back by 5 bases and J by 3 bases. This CDR3 has 14 residues. Germline values: CDR1 SGHRS, CDR2 YFSETQ. Produced via immunoSEQ multiplex PCR; TCRdb's table is partial and in-frame only. The sample lists roughly 140,000 clones; less than 85% were seen once. The sequenced sample was peripheral blood. This sequence was found in a human donor in a cohort sampled during active COVID-19. V and J are TRBV5-1 and TRBJ2-7; TRBD1 matches 9 bases. CDR3 in amino acids: CASSYGTGIYEQYF. CDR3 nucleotide sequence: TGCGCCAGCAGTTACGGGACAGGGATCTACGAGCAGTACTTC.